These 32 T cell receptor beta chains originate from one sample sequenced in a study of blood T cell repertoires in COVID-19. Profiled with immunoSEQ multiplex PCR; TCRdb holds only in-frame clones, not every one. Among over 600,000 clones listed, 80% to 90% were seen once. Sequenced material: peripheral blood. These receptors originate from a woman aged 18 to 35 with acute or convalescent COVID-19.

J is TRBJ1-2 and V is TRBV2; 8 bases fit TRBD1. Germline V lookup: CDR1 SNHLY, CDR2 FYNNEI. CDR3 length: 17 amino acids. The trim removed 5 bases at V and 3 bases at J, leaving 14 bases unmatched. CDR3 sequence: CASSSVTGASDHYGYTF. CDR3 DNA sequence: TGTGCCAGCAGTTCGGTGACAGGGGCCTCAGACCACTATGGCTACACCTTC.

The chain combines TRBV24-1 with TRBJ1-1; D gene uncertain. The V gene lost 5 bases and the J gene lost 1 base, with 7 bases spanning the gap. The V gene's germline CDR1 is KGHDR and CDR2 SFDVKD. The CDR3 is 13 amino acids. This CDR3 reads CATSGGENTEAFF. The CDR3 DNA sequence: TGTGCCACCAGTGGAGGAGAGAACACTGAAGCTTTCTTT.

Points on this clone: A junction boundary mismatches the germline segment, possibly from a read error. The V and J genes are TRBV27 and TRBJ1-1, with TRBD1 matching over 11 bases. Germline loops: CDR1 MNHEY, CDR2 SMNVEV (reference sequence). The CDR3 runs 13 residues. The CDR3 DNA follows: TGTGCCAGCAGTTTGGGACAGGGGGTTCCGCGTCTCTTT. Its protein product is CASSLGQGVPRLF.

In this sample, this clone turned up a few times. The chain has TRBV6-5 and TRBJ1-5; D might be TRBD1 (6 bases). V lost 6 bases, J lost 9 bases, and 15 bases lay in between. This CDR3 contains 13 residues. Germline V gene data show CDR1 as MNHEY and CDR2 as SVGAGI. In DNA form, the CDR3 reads TGTGCCAGCAGGGCAGGGGTTGGTAGGCCCCAGCATTTT. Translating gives CASRAGVGRPQHF.

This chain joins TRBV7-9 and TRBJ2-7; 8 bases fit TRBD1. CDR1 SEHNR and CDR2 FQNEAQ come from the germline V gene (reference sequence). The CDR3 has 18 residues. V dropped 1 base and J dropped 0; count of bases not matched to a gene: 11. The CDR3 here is CASSLEAWTGLNSYEQYF. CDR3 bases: TGTGCCAGCAGCTTAGAGGCTTGGACAGGGCTTAACTCCTACGAGCAGTACTTC.

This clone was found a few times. CDR3 loop: CASPNSRTGVGYTF. The CDR3, as DNA: TGTGCCAGCCCCAATTCTAGGACAGGGGTCGGCTACACCTTC. The chain carries TRBV2 and TRBJ1-2, with 9 nucleotides matching TRBD1. Trimming at V came to 8 bases and at J to 8 bases, leaving 12 bases not matched to a gene. The CDR3 runs 14 residues. Germline-derived CDR1 and CDR2 are SNHLY and FYNNEI.

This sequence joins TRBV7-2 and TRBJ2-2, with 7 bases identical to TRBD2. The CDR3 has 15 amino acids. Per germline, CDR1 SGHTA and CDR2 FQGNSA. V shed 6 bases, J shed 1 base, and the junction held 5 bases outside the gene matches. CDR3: CASSRLAVNTGELFF. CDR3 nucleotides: TGTGCCAGCAGTAGGCTAGCGGTGAACACCGGGGAGCTGTTTTTT.

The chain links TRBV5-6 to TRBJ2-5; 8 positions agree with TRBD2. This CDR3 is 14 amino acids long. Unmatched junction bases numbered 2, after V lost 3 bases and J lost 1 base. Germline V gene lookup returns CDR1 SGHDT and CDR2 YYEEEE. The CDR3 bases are TGTGCCAGCAGCTCTGGACTAGCCCAAGAGACCCAGTACTTC. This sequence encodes CASSSGLAQETQYF.

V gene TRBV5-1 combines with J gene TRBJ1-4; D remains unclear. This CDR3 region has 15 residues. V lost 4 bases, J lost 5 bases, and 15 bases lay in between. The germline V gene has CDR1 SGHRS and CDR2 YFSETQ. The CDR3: CASSLRASENEKLFF. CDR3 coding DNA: TGCGCCAGCAGCCTCCGCGCCTCGGAGAATGAAAAACTGTTTTTT.

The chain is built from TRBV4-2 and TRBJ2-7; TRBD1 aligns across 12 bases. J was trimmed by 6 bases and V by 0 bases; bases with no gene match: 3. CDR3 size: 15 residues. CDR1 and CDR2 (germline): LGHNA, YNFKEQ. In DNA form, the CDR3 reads TGTGCCAGCAGCCAAGAGGGGACAGGGGGCAGCGAGCAGTACTTC. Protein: CASSQEGTGGSEQYF.

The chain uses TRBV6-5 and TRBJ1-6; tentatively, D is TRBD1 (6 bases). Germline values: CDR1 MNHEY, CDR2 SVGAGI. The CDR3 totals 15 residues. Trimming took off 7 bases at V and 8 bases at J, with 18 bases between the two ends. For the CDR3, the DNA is TGTGCCAGCATCAGGGGCCCACGTCGGGATTCACCCCTCCACTTT. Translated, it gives CASIRGPRRDSPLHF.

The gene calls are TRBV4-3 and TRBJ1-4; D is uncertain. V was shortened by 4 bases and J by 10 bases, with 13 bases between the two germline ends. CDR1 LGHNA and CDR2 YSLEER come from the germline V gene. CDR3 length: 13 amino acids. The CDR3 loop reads CASSPSGRRKLFF. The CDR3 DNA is TGCGCCAGCAGCCCGTCCGGGAGAAGAAAACTGTTTTTT.

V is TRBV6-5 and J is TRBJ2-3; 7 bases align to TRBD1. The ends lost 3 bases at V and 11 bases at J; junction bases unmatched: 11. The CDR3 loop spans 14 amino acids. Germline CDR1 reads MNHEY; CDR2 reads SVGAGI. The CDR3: CASSYSDRAVGQYF. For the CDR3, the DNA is TGTGCCAGCAGTTATTCCGACAGGGCCGTTGGGCAGTATTTT.

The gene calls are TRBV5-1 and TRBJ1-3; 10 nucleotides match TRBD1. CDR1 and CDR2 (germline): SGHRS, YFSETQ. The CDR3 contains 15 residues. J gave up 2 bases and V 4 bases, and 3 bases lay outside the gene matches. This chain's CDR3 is CASSADRGPGNTIYF. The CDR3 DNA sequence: TGCGCCAGCAGCGCCGACAGGGGGCCTGGAAACACCATATATTTT. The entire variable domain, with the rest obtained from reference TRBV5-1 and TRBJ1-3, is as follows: KAGVTQTPRYLIKTRGQQVTLSCSPISGHRSVSWYQQTPGQGLQFLFEYFSETQRNKGNFPGRFSGRQFSNSRSEMNVSTLELGDSALYLCASSADRGPGNTIYFGEGSWLTVV.

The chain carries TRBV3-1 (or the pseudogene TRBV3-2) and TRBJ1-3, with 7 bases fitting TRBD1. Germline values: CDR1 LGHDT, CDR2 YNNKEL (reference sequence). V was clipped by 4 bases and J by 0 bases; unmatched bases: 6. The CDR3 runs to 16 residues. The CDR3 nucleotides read TGTGCCAGCAGCCCCCGGGACAGCCCCTCTGGAAACACCATATATTTT. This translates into CASSPRDSPSGNTIYF.

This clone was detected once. The CDR3: CASSIGPGSTDTQYF. The DNA of the CDR3 is TGTGCCAGTAGTATAGGTCCCGGTAGCACAGATACGCAGTATTTT. V usage is TRBV19 and J usage is TRBJ2-3, with D unclear. V lost 1 base and J 0 bases, leaving 8 bases between the germline ends. Germline V CDR1 and CDR2: LNHDA, SQIVND (reference sequence). There are 15 residues in the CDR3. The whole variable domain, filled in from reference TRBV19 and TRBJ2-3, reads DGGITQSPKYLFRKEGQNVTLSCEQNLNHDAMYWYRQDPGQGLRLIYYSQIVNDFQKGDIAEGYSVSREKKESFPLTVTSAQKNPTAFYLCASSIGPGSTDTQYFGPGTRLTVL.

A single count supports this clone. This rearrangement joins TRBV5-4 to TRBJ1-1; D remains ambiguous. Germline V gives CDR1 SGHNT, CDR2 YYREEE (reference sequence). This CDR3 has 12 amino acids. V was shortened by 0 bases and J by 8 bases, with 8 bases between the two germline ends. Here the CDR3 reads CASSLDTQEAFF. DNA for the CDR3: TGTGCCAGCAGCTTGGATACACAAGAAGCTTTCTTT.

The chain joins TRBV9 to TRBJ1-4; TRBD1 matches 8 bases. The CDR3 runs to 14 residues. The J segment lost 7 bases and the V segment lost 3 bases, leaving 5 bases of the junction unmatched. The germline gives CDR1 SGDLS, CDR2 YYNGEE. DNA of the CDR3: TGTGCCAGCAGCGCCCCAGGACAGGGTGAAAAACTGTTTTTT. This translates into CASSAPGQGEKLFF.

The DNA of the CDR3 is TGTGCCACCTCTGAGGCTACTGGAAACACCATATATTTT. It is translated as CATSEATGNTIYF. This chain connects TRBV27 to TRBJ1-3; unclear D gene. The CDR3 has 13 residues. Per the germline V gene, CDR1 is MNHEY and CDR2 is SMNVEV (reference sequence). The V end lost 10 bases, the J end lost 2 bases, and 12 bases lay between the germline ends.

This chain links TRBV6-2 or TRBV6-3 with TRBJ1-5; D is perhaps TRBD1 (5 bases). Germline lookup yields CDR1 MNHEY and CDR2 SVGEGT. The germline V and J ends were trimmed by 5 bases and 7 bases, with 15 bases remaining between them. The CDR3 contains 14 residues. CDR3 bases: TGTGCCAGCAGTATTCAGGGTAATGGGCAGCCCCAGCATTTT. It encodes CASSIQGNGQPQHF.

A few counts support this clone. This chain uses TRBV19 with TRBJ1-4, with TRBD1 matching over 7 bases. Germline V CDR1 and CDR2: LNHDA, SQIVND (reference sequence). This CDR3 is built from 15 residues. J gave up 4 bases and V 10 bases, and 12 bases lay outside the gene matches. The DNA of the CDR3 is TGTGCCACCCGAATAAAGGGACAGCATAATGAAAAACTGTTTTTT. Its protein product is CATRIKGQHNEKLFF.

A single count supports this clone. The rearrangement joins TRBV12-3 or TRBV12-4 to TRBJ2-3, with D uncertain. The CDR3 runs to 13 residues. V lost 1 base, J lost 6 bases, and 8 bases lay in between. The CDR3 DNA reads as TGTGCCAGCAGTTTAGGAGCCGGGGATACGCAGTATTTT. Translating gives CASSLGAGDTQYF.

This CDR3 is CSGGHEGYEQYF. CDR3 in DNA: TGCAGCGGGGGACACGAGGGCTACGAGCAGTACTTC. This sequence joins TRBV29-1 and TRBJ2-7; the D gene is possibly TRBD1 (6 bases). Germline CDR1 SQVTM, CDR2 ANQGSEA. This CDR3 spans 12 amino acids. Trimming took 7 bases from V and 3 from J, leaving 13 bases between them.

Written as DNA, the CDR3 is TGTGCCAGCAGGGGGCAGGGAACGCAGTATTTT. Its translation: CASRGQGTQYF. The V gene is TRBV2, the J gene TRBJ2-3; tentatively, D is TRBD1 (5 bases). This CDR3 comprises 11 residues. Looked up from germline, CDR1 is SNHLY and CDR2 is FYNNEI. The V end was cut by 6 bases, the J end by 9 bases, with 10 bases between.

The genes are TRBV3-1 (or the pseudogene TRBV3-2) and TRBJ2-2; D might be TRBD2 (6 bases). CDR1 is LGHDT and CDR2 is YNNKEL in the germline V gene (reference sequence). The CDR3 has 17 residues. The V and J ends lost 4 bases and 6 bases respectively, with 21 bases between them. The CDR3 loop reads CASSRSTSSLGAGELFF. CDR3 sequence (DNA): TGTGCCAGCAGCCGCTCCACTAGCTCCCTCGGTGCCGGGGAGCTGTTTTTT.

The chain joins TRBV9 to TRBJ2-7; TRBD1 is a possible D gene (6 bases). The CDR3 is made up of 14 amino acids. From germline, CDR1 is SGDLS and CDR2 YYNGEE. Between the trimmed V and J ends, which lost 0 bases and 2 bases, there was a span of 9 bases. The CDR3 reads CASSVDRTAYEQYF. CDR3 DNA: TGTGCCAGCAGCGTAGATAGGACAGCCTACGAGCAGTACTTC.

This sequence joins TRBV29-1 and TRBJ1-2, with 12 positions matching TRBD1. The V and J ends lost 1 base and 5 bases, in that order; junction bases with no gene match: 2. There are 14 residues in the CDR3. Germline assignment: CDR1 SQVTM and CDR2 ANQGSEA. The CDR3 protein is CSVEVGQGAYGYTF. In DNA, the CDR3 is TGCAGCGTTGAAGTGGGACAGGGGGCATATGGCTACACCTTC.

The CDR3 spells CASSRGGSDSYNSPLHF. CDR3 bases: TGTGCCAGTAGTAGGGGGGGATCCGACTCCTATAATTCACCCCTCCACTTT. The chain has TRBV19 and TRBJ1-6, with D possibly matching TRBD1 (5 bases). Germline V gene lookup returns CDR1 LNHDA and CDR2 SQIVND (reference sequence). The CDR3 totals 17 residues. V was shortened by 4 bases and J by 0 bases, with 13 bases between the two germline ends.

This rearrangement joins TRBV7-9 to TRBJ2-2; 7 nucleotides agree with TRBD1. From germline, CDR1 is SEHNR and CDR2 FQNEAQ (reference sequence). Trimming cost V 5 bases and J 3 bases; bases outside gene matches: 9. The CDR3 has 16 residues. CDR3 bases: TGTGCCAGCAGCGACCTGACACAGGGGTACACCGGGGAGCTGTTTTTT. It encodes CASSDLTQGYTGELFF.

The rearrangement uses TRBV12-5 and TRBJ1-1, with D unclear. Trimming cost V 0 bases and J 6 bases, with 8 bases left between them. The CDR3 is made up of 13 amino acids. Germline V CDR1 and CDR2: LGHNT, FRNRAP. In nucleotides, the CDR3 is TGTGCTAGTGGTTTGGTCCCAGGCGCTGAAGCTTTCTTT. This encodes CASGLVPGAEAFF.

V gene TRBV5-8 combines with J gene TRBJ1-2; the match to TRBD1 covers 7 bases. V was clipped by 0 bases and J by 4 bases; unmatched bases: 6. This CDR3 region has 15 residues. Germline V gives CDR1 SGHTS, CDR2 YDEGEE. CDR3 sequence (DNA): TGTGCCAGCAGCTTGGAGGGGGGACAGAGCTATGGCTACACCTTC. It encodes CASSLEGGQSYGYTF.

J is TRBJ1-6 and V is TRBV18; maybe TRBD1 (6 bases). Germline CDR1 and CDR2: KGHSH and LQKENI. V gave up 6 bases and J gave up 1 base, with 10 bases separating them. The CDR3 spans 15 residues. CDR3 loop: CASSTGLSYNSPLHF. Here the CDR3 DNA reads TGTGCCAGCTCTACAGGGTTATCCTATAATTCACCCCTCCACTTT.